The count of the clone carrying this T cell receptor (beta chain) is one. The data originate from a study of blood T cell repertoires in COVID-19. For the study at large: Collection of acute and convalescent COVID-19 samples took place in the United States, Italy and Spain. PBMCs, B-cell-depleted T cells, or T cells were the source of the cDNA or gDNA that made up the material.

Trimming stripped 1 base from V and 7 bases from J, with 11 bases between. Germline loops: CDR1 GTSNPN, CDR2 SVGIG (reference sequence). There are 14 residues in the CDR3. Original data processing: Amplifying reference gene primers gave estimates of nucleated cell counts. Produced via immunoSEQ multiplex PCR; TCRdb's table is partial and in-frame only. V and J calls and clone size come straight from that table; D and trimming were deduced from the DNA. Here the sample spans 95,000 to 150,000 clones, 70% to 85% being singletons. The sample was peripheral blood. This TCR came from a woman between 70 and 85 years old with acute or convalescent COVID-19. V gene TRBV30 combines with J gene TRBJ1-6; tentative D call: TRBD1 (5 bases). Here the CDR3 DNA reads TGTGCCTGGAGTGCGATGGGGGGGAATTCACCCCTCCACTTT. Its translation: CAWSAMGGNSPLHF.